The following is a T cell receptor beta chain sequence with its context. Its specificity is unknown. This CDR3 has 11 amino acids. Germline V gene sequence: CDR1 SGDLS, CDR2 YYNGEE. V was cut by 4 bases and J by 5 bases, with 3 bases left in between. This sample is part of a study of cytomegalovirus exposure and HLA in healthy donors. Study-level results: Previous analysis showed most TCR beta V segments were productive about 90% or about 30% of the time. Relative to equally common others, HLA-associated TCR beta chains showed greater clonal expansion in a later analysis. A later analysis by the authors found several of the most significant clusters apparently linked to common viral pathogens.

The PCR used 60 Vbeta and 13 Jbeta primers. Generated by immunoSEQ multiplex PCR, the TCRdb table keeps only in-frame clones and is missing some. The sample holds 85,000 to 90,000 clones, about three quarters seen once. The gene calls are TRBV9 and TRBJ2-2, with D uncertain. The sequencing input was PBMCs. The sequence came from a man younger than 40 in good health and CMV-seropositive. CDR3 region: CASSTTGELFF. DNA for the CDR3: TGTGCCAGCAGCACTACCGGGGAGCTGTTTTTT.